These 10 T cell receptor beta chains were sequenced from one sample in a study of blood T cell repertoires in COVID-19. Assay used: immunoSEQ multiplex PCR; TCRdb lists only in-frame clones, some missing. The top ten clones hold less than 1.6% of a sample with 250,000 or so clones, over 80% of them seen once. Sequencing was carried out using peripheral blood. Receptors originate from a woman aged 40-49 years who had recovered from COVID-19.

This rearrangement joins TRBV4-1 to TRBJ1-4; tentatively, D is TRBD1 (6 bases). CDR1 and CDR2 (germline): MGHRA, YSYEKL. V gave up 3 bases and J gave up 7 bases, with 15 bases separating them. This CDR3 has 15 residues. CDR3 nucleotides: TGCGCCAGCAGCCACACAGAGGGGGGGAGTGAAAAACTGTTTTTT. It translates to CASSHTEGGSEKLFF.

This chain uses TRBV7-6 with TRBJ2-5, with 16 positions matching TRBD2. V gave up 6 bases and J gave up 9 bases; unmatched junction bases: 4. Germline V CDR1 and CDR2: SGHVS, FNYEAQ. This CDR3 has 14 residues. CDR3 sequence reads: CASRAGLAGGAQYF. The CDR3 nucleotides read TGTGCCAGCAGGGCGGGACTAGCGGGGGGGGCCCAGTACTTC.

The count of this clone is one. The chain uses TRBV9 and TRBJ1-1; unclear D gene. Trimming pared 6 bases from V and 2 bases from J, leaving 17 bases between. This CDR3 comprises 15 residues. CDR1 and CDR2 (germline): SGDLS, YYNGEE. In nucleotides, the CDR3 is TGTGCCAGCACCAACGAGGTGAGGCATAACACTGAAGCTTTCTTT. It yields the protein CASTNEVRHNTEAFF.

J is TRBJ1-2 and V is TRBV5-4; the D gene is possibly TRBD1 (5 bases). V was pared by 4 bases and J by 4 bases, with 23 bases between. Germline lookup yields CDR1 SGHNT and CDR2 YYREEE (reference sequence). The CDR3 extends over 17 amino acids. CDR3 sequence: CASSQLGAARSGYGYTF. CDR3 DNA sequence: TGTGCCAGCAGCCAGCTAGGGGCGGCTAGATCGGGCTATGGCTACACCTTC.

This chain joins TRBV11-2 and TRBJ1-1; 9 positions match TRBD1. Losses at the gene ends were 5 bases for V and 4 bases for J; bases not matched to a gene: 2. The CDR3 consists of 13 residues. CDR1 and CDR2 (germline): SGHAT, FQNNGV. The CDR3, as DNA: TGTGCCAGCAGCCAACAGGGGGCCACTGAAGCTTTCTTT. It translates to CASSQQGATEAFF.

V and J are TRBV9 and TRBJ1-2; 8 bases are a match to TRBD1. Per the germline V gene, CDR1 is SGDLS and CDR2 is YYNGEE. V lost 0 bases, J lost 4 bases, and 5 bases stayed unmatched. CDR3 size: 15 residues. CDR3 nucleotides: TGTGCCAGCAGCGTAGGAGACAGGGGAGGCTATGGCTACACCTTC. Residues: CASSVGDRGGYGYTF.

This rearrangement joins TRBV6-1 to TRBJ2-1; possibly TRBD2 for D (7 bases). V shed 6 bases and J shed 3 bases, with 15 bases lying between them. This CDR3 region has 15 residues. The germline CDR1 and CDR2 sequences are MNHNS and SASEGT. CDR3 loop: CASRLHRGGYNEQFF. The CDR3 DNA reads TGTGCCAGCAGACTCCATAGGGGGGGCTACAATGAGCAGTTCTTC.

The CDR3 DNA reads as TGTGCCAGCAGGCTGGACAGGACCGACTACAATGAGCAGTTCTTC. Translating it yields CASRLDRTDYNEQFF. The chain combines TRBV6-5 with TRBJ2-1; 7 positions match TRBD1. J gave up 3 bases and V 6 bases, and 8 bases lay outside the gene matches. CDR1 and CDR2 from the germline V gene are MNHEY and SVGAGI. The CDR3 totals 15 residues.

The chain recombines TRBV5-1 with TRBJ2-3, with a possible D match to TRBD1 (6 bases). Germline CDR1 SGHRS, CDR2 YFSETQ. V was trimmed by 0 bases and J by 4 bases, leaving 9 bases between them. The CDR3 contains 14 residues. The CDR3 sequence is CASSLVGAPDTQYF. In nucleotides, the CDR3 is TGCGCCAGCAGCTTGGTGGGGGCCCCAGATACGCAGTATTTT.

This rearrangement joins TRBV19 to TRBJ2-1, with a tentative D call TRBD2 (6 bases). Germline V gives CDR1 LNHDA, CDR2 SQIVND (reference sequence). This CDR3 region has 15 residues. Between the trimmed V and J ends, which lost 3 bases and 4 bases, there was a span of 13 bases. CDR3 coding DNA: TGTGCCAGTAGTATCGGAGGGTCGATTTACAATGAGCAGTTCTTC. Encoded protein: CASSIGGSIYNEQFF.